These 30 T cell receptor beta chains originate from one sample sequenced in a study of identical twins. TCRdb re-called the 5' RACE reads through MiXCR, storing one row per CDR3 protein. The sample records about 730,000 distinct CDR3 sequences, around 21% being singletons. These data were also reused for a study on T cells expressing NK-cell markers.

The sample consisted of PBMCs. These receptor sequences come from a woman aged 18-30 years in good health.

The gene calls are TRBV6-1 and TRBJ2-7; D ambiguous. The CDR3 is 13 residues long. V was clipped by 7 bases and J by 5 bases, with 15 bases between them. Germline loops: CDR1 MNHNS, CDR2 SASEGT. The CDR3 region is CASTSGSPNEQYF. CDR3 nucleotides: TGTGCCAGCACGAGTGGGTCCCCAAACGAGCAGTACTTC.

The chain recombines TRBV20-1 with TRBJ2-7; 12 bases are shared with TRBD1. The V and J ends lost 4 bases and 4 bases, in that order; junction bases with no gene match: 2. CDR1 and CDR2 from the germline V gene are DFQATT and SNEGSKA (reference sequence). CDR3 length: 13 residues. DNA of the CDR3: TGCAGTGCTACGGGACAGGGGGCTTACGAGCAGTACTTC. This translates into CSATGQGAYEQYF.

This clonotype was seen repeatedly, ten times or more. V usage is TRBV7-8 and J usage is TRBJ1-5; D ambiguous. Trimming stripped 0 bases from V and 6 bases from J, with 9 bases between. Germline V gene data show CDR1 as SGHVS and CDR2 as FQNEAQ. The CDR3 is 14 residues long. The CDR3 protein is CASSLATTSQPQHF. The CDR3, as DNA: TGTGCCAGCAGCTTAGCCACAACGAGTCAGCCCCAGCATTTT.

This chain joins TRBV5-1 and TRBJ2-3; the D gene is possibly TRBD2 (6 bases). The CDR3 sequence is 16 residues long. CDR1 SGHRS and CDR2 YFSETQ come from the germline V gene. Trimming pared 2 bases from V and 1 base from J, leaving 14 bases between. CDR3 residues: CASSFGGTVGTDTQYF. The DNA of the CDR3 is TGCGCCAGCAGCTTCGGAGGGACGGTGGGCACAGATACGCAGTATTTT.

This sequence joins TRBV6-1 and TRBJ1-2; D ambiguous. CDR1 is MNHNS and CDR2 is SASEGT in the germline V gene. Between the trimmed V and J ends, which lost 1 base and 12 bases, there was a span of 15 bases. CDR3 length: 13 amino acids. CDR3 DNA: TGTGCCAGCAGTGAAGTGGTGACGGGCGATAACACCTTC. Residues: CASSEVVTGDNTF.

This clonotype was seen only a few times. The chain joins TRBV6-6 to TRBJ2-3; D is uncertain. The V gene's germline CDR1 is MNHNY and CDR2 SVGAGI (reference sequence). The CDR3 is 13 residues long. The V end was cut by 6 bases, the J end by 5 bases, with 12 bases between. The CDR3 nucleotides read TGTGCCAGCAGCCCCCCGTTGGGAGATACGCAGTATTTT. This gives the protein CASSPPLGDTQYF.

J is TRBJ2-2 and V is TRBV3-1, with TRBD2 matching over 8 bases. V shed 6 bases, J shed 7 bases, and the junction held 13 bases outside the gene matches. CDR3 length equals 16 residues. Germline values: CDR1 LGHDT, CDR2 YNNKEL (reference sequence). The CDR3 DNA reads TGTGCCAGCAGTCCGGGACTAGGGGGTCGAAGCGGGGAGCTGTTTTTT. Encoded protein: CASSPGLGGRSGELFF.

The chain combines TRBV5-1 with TRBJ2-3; 10 nucleotides line up with TRBD2. J was trimmed by 1 base and V by 2 bases; bases with no gene match: 7. The germline V gene has CDR1 SGHRS and CDR2 YFSETQ. This CDR3 contains 17 residues. This CDR3 reads CASSLTTSGFRTDTQYF. The CDR3 nucleotides are TGCGCCAGCAGCTTAACGACTAGCGGGTTCCGCACAGATACGCAGTATTTT.

The chain is built from TRBV27 and TRBJ2-3; the D gene is possibly TRBD1 (6 bases). Trimming left V 5 bases short and J 6 bases short, with 18 bases between. Germline loops: CDR1 MNHEY, CDR2 SMNVEV (reference sequence). This CDR3 is built from 15 residues. CDR3 in DNA: TGTGCCAGCAGTACTGGGACATTTACGCCCGATACGCAGTATTTT. Translating it yields CASSTGTFTPDTQYF.

This sequence joins TRBV29-1 and TRBJ2-5; 10 bases fit TRBD2. In germline, CDR1 is SQVTM, CDR2 ANQGSEA. The CDR3 covers 15 residues. V shed 4 bases, J shed 1 base, and the junction held 6 bases outside the gene matches. The DNA for the CDR3 is TGCAGCGTTGGGGGGGCTAGCGGGGGCCAAGAGACCCAGTACTTC. Protein product: CSVGGASGGQETQYF.

The V call is TRBV20-1, the J call TRBJ2-1; perhaps TRBD1 as D (5 bases). Per germline, CDR1 DFQATT and CDR2 SNEGSKA (reference sequence). V lost 4 bases to trimming and J lost 8 bases, with 12 bases between them. The CDR3 covers 12 residues. CDR3 in amino acids: CSATRAAHEQFF. CDR3 in DNA: TGCAGTGCTACCAGGGCCGCCCATGAGCAGTTCTTC.

This clonotype was seen a few times. The chain carries TRBV6-5 and TRBJ2-2; D is possibly TRBD1 or TRBD2 (6 bases each). This CDR3 is built from 17 residues. Germline lookup yields CDR1 MNHEY and CDR2 SVGAGI. The V and J ends lost 0 bases and 4 bases respectively, with 15 bases between them. CDR3 loop: CASSYSIVRGGTGELFF. In DNA, the CDR3 is TGTGCCAGCAGTTACTCGATAGTCAGGGGAGGCACCGGGGAGCTGTTTTTT.

The J gene is TRBJ2-7, the V gene TRBV5-1; D is unresolved. Germline V gene sequence: CDR1 SGHRS, CDR2 YFSETQ. The CDR3 consists of 15 residues. V was shortened by 1 base and J by 0 bases, with 11 bases between the two germline ends. The CDR3 region is CASSLYEGYSYEQYF. The DNA of the CDR3 is TGCGCCAGCAGCTTGTACGAAGGGTACTCCTACGAGCAGTACTTC.

Only a few counts were recorded for this clonotype. The rearrangement joins TRBV20-1 to TRBJ1-4; D gene ambiguous. The CDR3 sequence is 12 residues long. Trimming pared 7 bases from V and 6 bases from J, leaving 12 bases between. Germline CDR1 DFQATT, CDR2 SNEGSKA (reference sequence). In DNA, the CDR3 is TGCAGTGTGAGCCGGACGGATGAAAAACTGTTTTTT. Its translation is CSVSRTDEKLFF.

This clonotype was seen a handful of times. This chain connects TRBV10-1 to TRBJ2-3; no definite D call. The CDR3 spans 12 residues. CDR1 and CDR2 (germline): WNHNN, SYGVQD (reference sequence). With 1 base removed from V and 5 bases from J, the gap between germline ends came to 4 bases. CDR3 sequence reads: CASSEYRDTQYF. The CDR3 DNA sequence: TGCGCCAGCAGTGAGTACCGAGATACGCAGTATTTT.

This clonotype was counted between two and nine times. The V gene is TRBV7-7, the J gene TRBJ2-5; the D gene could be TRBD1 or TRBD2 (5 bases each). Germline CDR1 is SSHAT and CDR2 is FNYEAQ (reference sequence). The CDR3 is 14 residues long. Trimming stripped 5 bases from V and 5 bases from J, with 15 bases between. The CDR3 is CASSPMRGEETQYF. As DNA, the CDR3 is TGTGCCAGCAGCCCCATGAGGGGTGAGGAGACCCAGTACTTC.

The genes are TRBV27 and TRBJ1-2; D is possibly TRBD1 (6 bases). V lost 8 bases and J 4 bases, leaving 17 bases between the germline ends. The CDR3 consists of 14 residues. Looked up from germline, CDR1 is MNHEY and CDR2 is SMNVEV (reference sequence). CDR3 in DNA: TGTGCCAGCTCGGGGGGCAGGGTAGGCTATGGCTACACCTTC. It encodes CASSGGRVGYGYTF.

This clonotype has ten or more counts. Germline and junction disagree at one end, which may indicate a read error. This rearrangement joins TRBV5-1 to TRBJ2-5; unclear D gene. The CDR3 has 12 residues. The germline V gene has CDR1 SGHRS and CDR2 YFSETQ. CDR3 amino acids: CASSSQQETQYF. DNA for the CDR3: TGTGCCAGCAGTAGCCAGCAAGAGACCCAGTACTTC.

This clonotype showed up just a few times. The chain joins TRBV12-5 to TRBJ2-3, with 9 bases aligning to TRBD2. V gave up 5 bases and J gave up 0 bases; unmatched junction bases: 6. The CDR3 is 16 residues long. Germline loops: CDR1 LGHNT, CDR2 FRNRAP. The CDR3 bases are TGTGCTAGTGGTAAAGGACTAGCGCAAAGCACAGATACGCAGTATTTT. It translates to CASGKGLAQSTDTQYF. The entire variable domain, with the rest obtained from reference TRBV12-5 and TRBJ2-3, is as follows: DARVTQTPRHKVTEMGQEVTMRCQPILGHNTVFWYRQTMMQGLELLAYFRNRAPLDDSGMPKDRFSAEMPDATLATLKIQPSEPRDSAVYFCASGKGLAQSTDTQYFGPGTRLTVL.

The rearrangement uses TRBV18 and TRBJ1-6; D not certain. Trimming took off 3 bases at V and 0 bases at J, with 6 bases between the two ends. This CDR3 region has 15 residues. The V gene's germline CDR1 is KGHSH and CDR2 LQKENI. CDR3 coding DNA: TGTGCCAGCTCACCCAGGTCCTCCTATAATTCACCCCTCCACTTT. Translated: CASSPRSSYNSPLHF.

J is TRBJ2-2 and V is TRBV6-1, with TRBD2 matching over 8 bases. After removal of 6 bases from V and 4 bases from J, the junction contained 7 bases not matched to a gene. This CDR3 has 15 amino acids. Germline assignment: CDR1 MNHNS and CDR2 SASEGT. This chain's CDR3 is CASRGGGRGTGELFF. The CDR3 coding sequence is TGTGCCAGCAGGGGCGGGGGGCGCGGCACCGGGGAGCTGTTTTTT.

V and J are TRBV25-1 and TRBJ2-5; no firm D call. V lost 4 bases to trimming and J lost 4 bases, with 13 bases between them. The germline gives CDR1 MGHDK, CDR2 SYGVNS. This CDR3 comprises 14 residues. In DNA, the CDR3 is TGTGCCAGCAGTGCTCAGGTGGCTGCAGAGACCCAGTACTTC. This sequence encodes CASSAQVAAETQYF.

This clonotype was picked up one time. A much bigger clone sits one base away, suggesting this may be a read error. The J gene is TRBJ1-2, the V gene TRBV3-1, with D tentatively TRBD1 (6 bases). The CDR3 consists of 15 residues. Germline V CDR1 and CDR2: LGHDT, YNNKEL (reference sequence). The CDR3 DNA is TGTGCCAGCTGCCAAGACAGGACGCCATCCTATGGCTACACCTTC. This sequence encodes CASCQDRTPSYGYTF.

This clonotype was recorded a few times. V gene TRBV20-1 combines with J gene TRBJ1-1; 9 positions agree with TRBD1. This CDR3 contains 14 residues. CDR1 DFQATT and CDR2 SNEGSKA come from the germline V gene (reference sequence). J lost 5 bases, V lost 3 bases, and 7 bases had no gene match. The CDR3 DNA follows: TGCAGTGCTAGGGCCCCGACAGGGGGAACTGAAGCTTTCTTT. This encodes CSARAPTGGTEAFF.

The chain has TRBV29-1 and TRBJ1-1; D unresolved. Per germline, CDR1 SQVTM and CDR2 ANQGSEA. CDR3 length equals 11 residues. With 5 bases removed from V and 6 bases from J, the gap between germline ends came to 10 bases. Here the CDR3 reads CSVHKGPEAFF. As DNA, the CDR3 is TGCAGCGTTCACAAAGGGCCTGAAGCTTTCTTT.

This clonotype was detected ten times or more. The rearrangement uses TRBV3-1 and TRBJ2-1; TRBD2 matches at 14 bases. This CDR3 region has 15 residues. CDR1 and CDR2 from the germline V gene are LGHDT and YNNKEL (reference sequence). The V and J ends lost 5 bases and 7 bases, in that order; junction bases with no gene match: 4. The CDR3 loop reads CASSSGTSGGNEQFF. The DNA of the CDR3 is TGTGCCAGCAGCTCTGGGACTAGCGGGGGAAATGAGCAGTTCTTC.

The rearrangement links TRBV4-3 to TRBJ2-1, with 7 nucleotides matching TRBD2. The CDR3 is 18 residues long. Germline lookup yields CDR1 LGHNA and CDR2 YSLEER. The trim removed 0 bases at V and 4 bases at J, leaving 12 bases unmatched. This chain's CDR3 is CASSQDPLIRGEYNEQFF. CDR3 DNA: TGCGCCAGCAGCCAAGATCCACTTATCCGGGGGGAGTACAATGAGCAGTTCTTC.

The V gene is TRBV6-5, the J gene TRBJ1-6; D ambiguous. The V and J ends lost 2 bases and 4 bases respectively, with 6 bases between them. The length of the CDR3 is 14 residues. The germline V gene encodes CDR1 MNHEY and CDR2 SVGAGI. The CDR3 DNA follows: TGTGCCAGCAGTTACAGGGAGTATAATTCACCCCTCCACTTT. Protein product: CASSYREYNSPLHF.

The rearrangement links TRBV6-2 or TRBV6-3 to TRBJ2-7, with D possibly TRBD2 on 6 matching bases. Germline V gene data show CDR1 as MNHEY and CDR2 as SVGEGT. The CDR3 contains 14 residues. V was cut by 7 bases and J by 4 bases, with 17 bases left in between. The CDR3 nucleotides read TGTGCCAGCACGATATACGGGAGTGAATACGAGCAGTACTTC. Translated, it gives CASTIYGSEYEQYF.

This clonotype was observed a handful of times. This chain connects TRBV5-5 to TRBJ2-7, with D unclear. V dropped 1 base and J dropped 2 bases, with 7 bases sitting between them. Germline assignment: CDR1 SGHKS and CDR2 YYEKEE (reference sequence). This CDR3 spans 13 amino acids. The CDR3 region has the DNA TGTGCCAGCAGCTTGTCCTTAACCTACGAGCAGTACTTC. Translating gives CASSLSLTYEQYF.